The 21 T cell receptor beta chains below come from one sample, sequenced in a study of cytomegalovirus exposure and HLA in healthy donors. Vbeta (60) and Jbeta (13) primers were used in the PCR. The protocol was immunoSEQ multiplex PCR, while the TCRdb copy is restricted to in-frame clones and leaves out a portion. The sample includes 160,000 or so clones, about 72% seen only once; the top ten take under 2.5%. The sample taken for sequencing was PBMCs. These receptors all stem from a human donor in good health.

This clone was seen a few times. J is TRBJ2-2 and V is TRBV11-3; possibly TRBD2 for D (5 bases). The V end was cut by 5 bases, the J end by 1 base, with 14 bases between. CDR1 and CDR2 (germline): SGHNT, YENEEA. The CDR3 covers 16 residues. The CDR3 DNA is TGTGCCAGCAGCCGATCGTTCGGGGTGAACACCGGGGAGCTGTTTTTT. It encodes CASSRSFGVNTGELFF. The full variable domain, in which reference TRBV11-3 and TRBJ2-2 provide the parts outside the CDR3, is EAGVVQSPRYKIIEKKQPVAFWCNPISGHNTLYWYLQNLGQGPELLIRYENEEAVDDSQLPKDRFSAERLKGVDSTLKIQPAELGDSAVYLCASSRSFGVNTGELFFGEGSRLTVL.

The chain couples TRBV7-2 to TRBJ1-3, with 7 bases fitting TRBD1. Germline loops: CDR1 SGHTA, CDR2 FQGNSA. CDR3 length: 15 amino acids. V lost 4 bases and J lost 4; bases outside the gene matches: 7. CDR3 region: CASSSDRVAGNTIYF. For the CDR3, the DNA is TGTGCCAGCAGCTCTGACAGGGTTGCCGGAAACACCATATATTTT.

Only a few counts were recorded for this clone. The chain is built from TRBV5-1 and TRBJ1-4, with TRBD1 matching over 7 bases. Germline lookup yields CDR1 SGHRS and CDR2 YFSETQ. The length of the CDR3 is 14 residues. V shed 3 bases and J 8 bases; nucleotides not matched to a gene: 7. The CDR3 loop reads CASSSRQGGEKLFF. As DNA, the CDR3 is TGCGCCAGCAGCTCTCGACAGGGTGGGGAAAAACTGTTTTTT.

This rearrangement joins TRBV5-1 to TRBJ1-2, with TRBD1 matching 10 bases. J lost 2 bases, V lost 4 bases, and 5 bases had no gene match. Germline values: CDR1 SGHRS, CDR2 YFSETQ. The CDR3 runs to 15 residues. Written as DNA, the CDR3 is TGCGCCAGCAGCCTAGGACAGGGGGTGAACTATGGCTACACCTTC. It yields the protein CASSLGQGVNYGYTF.

The chain employs TRBV2 and TRBJ1-2; no definite D call. V lost 2 bases and J 0 bases, leaving 10 bases between the germline ends. Germline CDR1 and CDR2: SNHLY and FYNNEI. The length of the CDR3 is 15 residues. Written as DNA, the CDR3 is TGTGCCAGCAGTGAAATAAGACGGGCTAACTATGGCTACACCTTC. Translated: CASSEIRRANYGYTF. Combining the CDR3 with reference TRBV2 and TRBJ1-2 gives the whole variable domain EPEVTQTPSHQVTQMGQEVILRCVPISNHLYFYWYRQILGQKVEFLVSFYNNEISEKSEIFDDQFSVERPDGSNFTLKIRSTKLEDSAMYFCASSEIRRANYGYTFGSGTRLTVV.

This chain joins TRBV6-7 and TRBJ2-7, with 9 bases lining up with TRBD1. TRBV6-7 is an ORF for which the function is uncertain. The V gene end was trimmed by 7 bases and the J gene end by 1 base; junction bases not matched to a gene: 11. This CDR3 has 16 amino acids. The CDR3 DNA reads as TGTGCCAGCACCAACAACAGGGGGCGTTGGTCCTACGAGCAGTACTTC. Protein: CASTNNRGRWSYEQYF.

The chain carries TRBV7-3 and TRBJ2-3; TRBD2 agrees at 8 bases. The germline gives CDR1 SGHTA, CDR2 FQGTGA. V gave up 6 bases and J gave up 2 bases; unmatched junction bases: 10. This CDR3 is 16 amino acids long. The CDR3 loop reads CASSLTGGSYTDTQYF. CDR3 coding DNA: TGTGCCAGCAGTCTCACGGGGGGGAGCTACACAGATACGCAGTATTTT.

The chain is built from TRBV15 and TRBJ2-5; 9 positions agree with TRBD2. Unmatched junction bases numbered 7, after V lost 4 bases and J lost 4 bases. Germline V gene lookup returns CDR1 LNHNV and CDR2 YYDKDF (reference sequence). The CDR3 is 15 amino acids. CDR3 sequence: CATSIPTTSGETQYF. The CDR3 bases are TGTGCCACCAGCATCCCCACGACTAGCGGAGAGACCCAGTACTTC.

This sequence joins TRBV15 and TRBJ1-3; D not resolved. The CDR3 totals 14 residues. Trimming removed 5 bases from V and 0 bases from J, with 8 bases in between. Germline values: CDR1 LNHNV, CDR2 YYDKDF (reference sequence). The CDR3 nucleotides read TGTGCCACCAGCGGATGGGCCTCTGGAAACACCATATATTTT. As protein: CATSGWASGNTIYF.

The rearrangement links TRBV19 to TRBJ2-7, with 7 bases aligning to TRBD2. Germline assignment: CDR1 LNHDA and CDR2 SQIVND (reference sequence). The V and J ends lost 4 bases and 1 base, in that order; junction bases with no gene match: 7. The CDR3 is made up of 15 amino acids. The CDR3, as DNA: TGTGCCAGTAGTACCTACGGGGGGAAATCCTACGAGCAGTACTTC. Residues: CASSTYGGKSYEQYF.

V and J are TRBV27 and TRBJ2-3; 12 bases map to TRBD1. The germline gives CDR1 MNHEY, CDR2 SMNVEV (reference sequence). After removal of 3 bases from V and 3 bases from J, the junction contained 10 bases not matched to a gene. The CDR3 extends over 18 amino acids. This CDR3 is CASSLLGQGASETDTQYF. DNA for the CDR3: TGTGCCAGCAGTTTGTTGGGACAGGGGGCATCAGAGACAGATACGCAGTATTTT.

The V gene is TRBV30, the J gene TRBJ1-6; the match to TRBD1 covers 7 bases. The germline V gene has CDR1 GTSNPN and CDR2 SVGIG (reference sequence). CDR3 length: 18 residues. Trimming cost V 3 bases and J 0 bases; bases outside gene matches: 11. The CDR3 nucleotides read TGTGCCTGGAGCCCCCTTCCGGGACAGAGCTCCTATAATTCACCCCTCCACTTT. It specifies CAWSPLPGQSSYNSPLHF.

This clone was detected once. V usage is TRBV5-1 and J usage is TRBJ2-3; 9 bases fit TRBD2. Germline V gene lookup returns CDR1 SGHRS and CDR2 YFSETQ. J gave up 5 bases and V 0 bases, and 7 bases lay outside the gene matches. The CDR3 contains 16 residues. The CDR3 loop reads CASSLGWGLAEDTQYF. CDR3 sequence (DNA): TGCGCCAGCAGCTTGGGTTGGGGACTAGCTGAAGATACGCAGTATTTT.

The rearrangement uses TRBV27 and TRBJ1-1; TRBD1 agrees at 8 bases. Per the germline V gene, CDR1 is MNHEY and CDR2 is SMNVEV (reference sequence). The CDR3 length is 15 residues. V shed 2 bases and J 5 bases; nucleotides not matched to a gene: 7. As DNA, the CDR3 is TGTGCCAGCAGTTTACAGGCAGGGGGCGTGACTGAAGCTTTCTTT. Its protein product is CASSLQAGGVTEAFF.

The chain is built from TRBV6-4 and TRBJ1-2; D not certain. The V and J ends lost 6 bases and 4 bases respectively, with 15 bases between them. The CDR3 contains 14 residues. Per the germline V gene, CDR1 is MRHNA and CDR2 is SNTAGT. CDR3 region: CASSPGLYSYGYTF. The CDR3 nucleotides read TGTGCCAGCAGCCCGGGTCTCTATAGCTATGGCTACACCTTC.

The chain recombines TRBV7-2 with TRBJ2-7; 8 nucleotides align to TRBD1. The V segment lost 5 bases and the J segment 2 bases; nucleotides outside the gene matches: 5. Germline V gene sequence: CDR1 SGHTA, CDR2 FQGNSA. The CDR3 is 14 amino acids. The CDR3 DNA follows: TGTGCCAGCAGCACATCAGGGGGCCCCTACGAGCAGTACTTC. Translation gives CASSTSGGPYEQYF.

The chain joins TRBV19 to TRBJ2-3; 7 bases match TRBD2. V shed 5 bases, J shed 5 bases, and the junction held 7 bases outside the gene matches. Looked up from germline, CDR1 is LNHDA and CDR2 is SQIVND (reference sequence). The length of the CDR3 is 14 residues. The CDR3 DNA sequence: TGTGCCAGTAGTCCTCGGACTAGTGGAGATACGCAGTATTTT. Protein product: CASSPRTSGDTQYF. Full variable domain (outside the CDR3, taken from reference TRBV19 and TRBJ2-3): DGGITQSPKYLFRKEGQNVTLSCEQNLNHDAMYWYRQDPGQGLRLIYYSQIVNDFQKGDIAEGYSVSREKKESFPLTVTSAQKNPTAFYLCASSPRTSGDTQYFGPGTRLTVL.

The CDR3 reads CSASTGEAQYF. The CDR3 DNA reads as TGCAGTGCTAGCACAGGGGAAGCCCAGTACTTC. The rearrangement uses TRBV20-1 and TRBJ2-5; 7 nucleotides match TRBD1. The CDR3 has 11 amino acids. Germline V gives CDR1 DFQATT, CDR2 SNEGSKA (reference sequence). Germline trimming cut 3 bases from V and 9 bases from J; bases unmatched to any gene: 4.

CDR3: CASTQGAGNQPQHF. As DNA, the CDR3 is TGTGCCAGTACACAGGGGGCCGGCAATCAGCCCCAGCATTTT. The rearrangement links TRBV19 to TRBJ1-5; 9 nucleotides align to TRBD1. The CDR3 spans 14 residues. After removal of 7 bases from V and 2 bases from J, the junction contained 3 bases not matched to a gene. CDR1 and CDR2 (germline): LNHDA, SQIVND (reference sequence).

This clone was observed a few times. The rearrangement uses TRBV27 and TRBJ2-6; tentative D call: TRBD2 (6 bases). Germline loops: CDR1 MNHEY, CDR2 SMNVEV (reference sequence). Trimming stripped 2 bases from V and 0 bases from J, with 11 bases between. The CDR3 totals 17 residues. CDR3 residues: CASSLGGYSSGANVLTF. CDR3 bases: TGTGCCAGCAGTTTAGGGGGGTACTCCTCTGGGGCCAACGTCCTGACTTTC.

This chain connects TRBV6-6 to TRBJ2-2, with 9 bases that match TRBD2. This CDR3 is 16 amino acids long. With 7 bases clipped from V and 4 bases from J, the junction kept 10 bases outside the gene matches. Germline V lookup: CDR1 MNHNY, CDR2 SVGAGI (reference sequence). The CDR3 region is CASTLSTSGSTGELFF. The CDR3 bases are TGTGCCAGCACCCTTTCGACTAGCGGCTCCACCGGGGAGCTGTTTTTT.